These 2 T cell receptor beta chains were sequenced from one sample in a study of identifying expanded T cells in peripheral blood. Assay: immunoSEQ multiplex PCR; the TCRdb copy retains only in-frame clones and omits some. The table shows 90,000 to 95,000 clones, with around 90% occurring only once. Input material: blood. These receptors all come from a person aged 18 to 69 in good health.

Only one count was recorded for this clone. Here the CDR3 DNA reads TGTGCCAGCAGCGTAGTGAATCAAGGAGGCTACACCTTC. Its protein product is CASSVVNQGGYTF. This chain joins TRBV9 and TRBJ1-2; D uncertain. V gave up 0 bases and J gave up 8 bases, with 11 bases separating them. The CDR3 length is 13 residues. The germline gives CDR1 SGDLS, CDR2 YYNGEE.

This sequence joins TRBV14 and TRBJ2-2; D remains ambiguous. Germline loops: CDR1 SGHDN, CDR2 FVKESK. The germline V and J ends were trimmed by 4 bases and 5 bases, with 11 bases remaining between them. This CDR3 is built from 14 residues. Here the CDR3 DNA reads TGTGCCAGCAGCCGGCTAATTATGACCGGGGAGCTGTTTTTT. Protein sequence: CASSRLIMTGELFF.